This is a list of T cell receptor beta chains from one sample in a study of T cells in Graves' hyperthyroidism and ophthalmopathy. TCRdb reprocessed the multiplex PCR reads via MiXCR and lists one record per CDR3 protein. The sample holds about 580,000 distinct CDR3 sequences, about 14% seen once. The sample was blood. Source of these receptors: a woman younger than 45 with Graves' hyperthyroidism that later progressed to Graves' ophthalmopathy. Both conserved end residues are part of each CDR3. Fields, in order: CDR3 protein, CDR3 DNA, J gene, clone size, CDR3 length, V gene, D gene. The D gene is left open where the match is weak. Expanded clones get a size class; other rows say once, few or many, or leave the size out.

CASIRYEQYF	TGCGCCAGCATTCGGTACGAGCAGTACTTC	TRBJ2-7	few	10	TRBV10-2	.
CASSLGVSLNTEAFF	TGTGCCAGCAGCTTAGGAGTCAGCCTGAACACTGAAGCTTTCTTT	TRBJ1-1	many	15	TRBV7-2	.
CASSSQRDTDTQYF	TGCGCCAGCAGCTCCCAGCGGGACACAGATACGCAGTATTTT	TRBJ2-3	many	14	TRBV5-1	TRBD2
CASSAGTGGLYEQYF	TGTGCCAGCAGCGCGGGGACAGGGGGTCTGTACGAGCAGTACTTC	TRBJ2-7	many	15	TRBV7-6	TRBD1
CSQMTGSYGYTF	TGCAGTCAAATGACAGGGAGCTATGGCTACACCTTC	TRBJ1-2	many	12	TRBV20-1	TRBD1
CASSLVLRRGYYNSPLHF	TGTGCCAGCAGTTTAGTGCTACGTAGGGGTTACTATAATTCACCCCTCCACTTT	TRBJ1-6	many	18	TRBV12-3/TRBV12-4	.
CASTLRPGQGAYEQYF	TGTGCCAGCACCCTCCGCCCGGGACAGGGGGCCTACGAGCAGTACTTC	TRBJ2-7	many	16	TRBV27	TRBD1
CASSPFLGSSGNTIYF	TGTGCCAGCAGTCCGTTTTTGGGGAGCTCTGGAAACACCATATATTTT	TRBJ1-3	few	16	TRBV27	.
CATSDLYGADTQYF	TGTGCCACCAGTGATTTGTACGGGGCAGATACGCAGTATTTT	TRBJ2-3	many	14	TRBV24-1	.
CASSIEGASEAFF	TGTGCCAGTAGTATAGAGGGGGCAAGTGAAGCTTTCTTT	TRBJ1-1	few	13	TRBV19	.
CSASGSKPTEAFF	TGCAGTGCTAGCGGCAGCAAACCCACTGAAGCTTTCTTT	TRBJ1-1	few	13	TRBV20-1	.
CASSLLPDQPQHF	TGTGCCAGTAGCCTTCTACCCGATCAGCCCCAGCATTTT	TRBJ1-5	.	13	TRBV19	.
CASSLIQDGYTF	TGTGCCAGCAGCTTAATTCAAGATGGCTACACCTTC	TRBJ1-2	.	12	TRBV7-2	.
CASSFGDSRRGGYTF	TGTGCCAGCAGTTTCGGGGACTCCAGGAGGGGCGGCTACACCTTC	TRBJ1-2	many	15	TRBV6-5	.
CASKLAPAYEQYF	TGTGCCAGCAAGCTAGCGCCTGCCTACGAGCAGTACTTC	TRBJ2-7	many	13	TRBV5-5	.
CSARRGTYEQYF	TGCAGTGCTAGACGGGGAACCTACGAGCAGTACTTC	TRBJ2-7	many	12	TRBV20-1	.
CSARDQKRGNTGELFF	TGCAGTGCTAGAGATCAGAAGCGGGGGAACACCGGGGAGCTGTTTTTT	TRBJ2-2	many	16	TRBV20-1	TRBD2